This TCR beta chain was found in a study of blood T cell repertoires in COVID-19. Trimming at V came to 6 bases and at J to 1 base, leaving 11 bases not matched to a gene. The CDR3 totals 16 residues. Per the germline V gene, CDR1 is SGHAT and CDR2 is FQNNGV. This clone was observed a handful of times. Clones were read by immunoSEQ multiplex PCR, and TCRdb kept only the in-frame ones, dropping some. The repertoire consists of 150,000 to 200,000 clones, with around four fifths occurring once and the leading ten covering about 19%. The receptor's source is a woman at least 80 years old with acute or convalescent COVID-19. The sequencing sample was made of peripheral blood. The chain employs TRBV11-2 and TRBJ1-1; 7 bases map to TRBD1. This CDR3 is CASRKVTGNGNTEAFF. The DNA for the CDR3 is TGTGCCAGCAGAAAAGTGACAGGGAATGGGAACACTGAAGCTTTCTTT.